This T cell receptor (beta chain) is drawn from a study of CD8+ T cells in alopecia areata. Concerning this clone: Antigen specificity is unknown.

Regarding the study as a whole: Lesional scalp, especially alopecia totalis/universalis, showed higher clonality than normal scalp.

Trimming took off 1 base at V and 6 bases at J, with 15 bases between the two ends. Germline CDR1 reads SGHTA; CDR2 reads FQGNSA. The CDR3 covers 15 residues. RNA, once extracted, was reverse transcribed into cDNA for use as the sequencing template. The table came from immunoSEQ multiplex PCR; TCRdb's copy has only in-frame clones and leaves some out. This table holds 200,000 to 250,000 clones, around 65% found once. Treatment of the sample: oral pan-JAK inhibitor, 5-10 mg twice daily. The chain links TRBV7-2 to TRBJ1-2, with D possibly matching TRBD1 (5 bases). The clonotype comes from a human donor with alopecia areata. The sequencing here drew on CD4+ T cells sorted from blood, taken at week 4, from a patient treated with tofacitinib. In DNA, the CDR3 is TGTGCCAGCAGCTTAGGGGCAGGGCGGAGGAATGGCTACACCTTC. Its protein product is CASSLGAGRRNGYTF. Filled out from reference TRBV7-2 and TRBJ1-2, the complete variable domain reads GAGVSQSPSNKVTEKGKDVELRCDPISGHTALYWYRQSLGQGLEFLIYFQGNSAPDKSGLPSDRFSAERTGGSVSTLTIQRTQQEDSAVYLCASSLGAGRRNGYTFGSGTRLTVV.